This TCR beta chain was documented in a study of blood T cell repertoires in COVID-19. Study as a whole: Samples representing acute and convalescent COVID-19 were sourced from the United States, Italy and Spain. Sample material is recorded as cDNA or gDNA derived from T cells, B-cell-depleted T cells, or PBMCs.

Original analysis: Nucleated cell counts were estimated from reference gene primer amplification. TCRdb keeps only in-frame clones here, not all; method: immunoSEQ multiplex PCR. Clone size and the V and J calls come from that table; the DNA yielded D and trimming. The repertoire has roughly 99,000 clones, over 60% of them found once; the top ten carry 4% to 4.5%. The sequencing input was peripheral blood. This TCR was recovered from a man between 65 and 80 years old with acute or convalescent COVID-19.

The CDR3 nucleotides are TGTGCCACCTCCCCGACAGGGGTTAACTATGGCTACACCTTC. Its translation: CATSPTGVNYGYTF. The chain employs TRBV6-6 and TRBJ1-2; TRBD1 agrees at 8 bases. Germline V gene lookup returns CDR1 MNHNY and CDR2 SVGAGI (reference sequence). This CDR3 is 14 amino acids long. V was clipped by 10 bases and J by 1 base; unmatched bases: 8.